These 32 T cell receptor beta chains were all obtained from the same sample, sequenced in a study of breast tumors, draining lymph nodes, adjacent tissues. TCRdb re-analysed the multiplex PCR reads in MiXCR, keeping a single row per CDR3 protein. The sample consists of 160,000 or so distinct CDR3 sequences, about 33% of them appearing once. Breast cancer patients provided tissue from their axillary draining lymph nodes. The sequencing input was axillary lymph node tissue. Every receptor here comes from a female donor with breast cancer. Some clones in this sample may be carry-over from other donors' samples.

Remarks on this clonotype: A much larger clone lies one base from this, so it may be a read error. The chain has TRBV5-4 and TRBJ2-7; D is undetermined. Germline V gene sequence: CDR1 SGHNT, CDR2 YYREEE (reference sequence). V was pared by 5 bases and J by 3 bases, with 18 bases between. This CDR3 has 15 amino acids. CDR3 amino acids: CASSLQGAAGYEQYF. CDR3 sequence (DNA): TGTGCCAGCAGTCTCCAAGGTGCGGCAGGCTACGAGCAGTACTTC.

This clonotype was seen many times. The rearrangement links TRBV11-2 to TRBJ2-3; D is perhaps TRBD2 (6 bases). The CDR3 consists of 16 residues. Germline CDR1 reads SGHAT; CDR2 reads FQNNGV. Deletions cut 7 bases from V and 5 bases from J, with 22 bases between. CDR3 region: CASIRRTGTLEDTQYF. CDR3 in DNA: TGTGCCAGCATCCGACGGACCGGGACTCTGGAAGATACGCAGTATTTT.

Many counts were recorded for this clonotype. The chain is built from TRBV11-1 and TRBJ1-2; D is unresolved. V was pared by 5 bases and J by 0 bases, with 16 bases between. Germline V lookup: CDR1 SGHAT, CDR2 FQDESV (reference sequence). This CDR3 spans 16 amino acids. CDR3 region: CASSATVGRANYGYTF. Here the CDR3 DNA reads TGTGCCAGCAGCGCAACGGTCGGCAGAGCTAACTATGGCTACACCTTC.

This clonotype was seen ten or more times. The rearrangement uses TRBV7-3 and TRBJ2-7; D possibly corresponds to TRBD2 (6 bases). Looked up from germline, CDR1 is SGHTA and CDR2 is FQGTGA. V gave up 2 bases and J gave up 6 bases, with 17 bases separating them. The CDR3 has 15 amino acids. The CDR3 reads CASSLEDGGSREQYF. CDR3 coding DNA: TGTGCCAGCAGCTTAGAGGACGGGGGTAGTCGCGAGCAGTACTTC.

This clonotype was detected ten times or more. The chain has TRBV3-1 and TRBJ1-4; D gene ambiguous. The germline V gene has CDR1 LGHDT and CDR2 YNNKEL (reference sequence). The V and J ends lost 1 base and 0 bases respectively, with 6 bases between them. This CDR3 is 15 amino acids long. This CDR3 reads CASSQAGATNEKLFF. The CDR3, as DNA: TGTGCCAGCAGCCAAGCGGGTGCAACTAATGAAAAACTGTTTTTT.

This clonotype has ten or more counts. This sequence joins TRBV18 and TRBJ1-6; D not certain. From germline, CDR1 is KGHSH and CDR2 LQKENI. The CDR3 runs to 15 residues. Deletions cut 4 bases from V and 0 bases from J, with 7 bases between. CDR3 in amino acids: CASSQGSSYNSPLHF. Written as DNA, the CDR3 is TGTGCCAGCTCACAGGGTAGCTCCTATAATTCACCCCTCCACTTT.

This clonotype was seen more than once but under ten times. The rearrangement links TRBV6-5 to TRBJ2-3; TRBD1 agrees at 9 bases. The CDR3 is 17 residues long. V trimming: 6 bases; J trimming: 6 bases; junction bases outside the gene matches: 16. Looked up from germline, CDR1 is MNHEY and CDR2 is SVGAGI. In DNA form, the CDR3 reads TGTGCCAGCAGGCCCAGCAGACAGGGGGGCCCTCGGGATACGCAGTATTTT. Translating it yields CASRPSRQGGPRDTQYF.

This chain connects TRBV6-2 or TRBV6-3 to TRBJ2-7; TRBD2 matches 11 bases. V lost 7 bases to trimming and J lost 1 base; unmatched junction nucleotides: 9. The CDR3 totals 16 residues. Germline V CDR1 and CDR2: MNHEY, SVGEGT. CDR3 residues: CASKGLAGRISYEQYF. Written as DNA, the CDR3 is TGTGCCAGCAAAGGACTAGCGGGCAGGATTTCCTACGAGCAGTACTTC.

Ten or more counts support this clonotype. The V gene is TRBV6-1, the J gene TRBJ2-7, with D possibly being TRBD2 (5 bases). The length of the CDR3 is 15 residues. The V gene lost 5 bases and the J gene lost 3 bases, with 17 bases spanning the gap. The germline V gene encodes CDR1 MNHNS and CDR2 SASEGT. CDR3 sequence: CASSRAILGVYEQYF. CDR3 nucleotide sequence: TGTGCCAGCAGTAGGGCCATCCTCGGGGTCTACGAGCAGTACTTC.

This clonotype was counted ten times or more. The V gene is TRBV20-1, the J gene TRBJ2-7, with D possibly matching TRBD1 (5 bases). V lost 5 bases, J lost 0 bases, and 17 bases lay in between. The CDR3 totals 15 residues. Germline loops: CDR1 DFQATT, CDR2 SNEGSKA (reference sequence). CDR3 bases: TGCAGTGCTGCTAACAGGCTAAGGAGCTCCTACGAGCAGTACTTC. This gives the protein CSAANRLRSSYEQYF.

This clonotype was found many times. The gene calls are TRBV9 and TRBJ2-1, with 11 positions matching TRBD2. Germline V gives CDR1 SGDLS, CDR2 YYNGEE. The CDR3 consists of 17 residues. J gave up 8 bases and V 0 bases, and 10 bases lay outside the gene matches. CDR3 sequence (DNA): TGTGCCAGCAGCGTAGGGGGGCTAGCGGGAGGAGATTATGAGCAGTTCTTC. Translating gives CASSVGGLAGGDYEQFF.

The rearrangement links TRBV15 to TRBJ1-2; 11 bases are shared with TRBD1. In germline, CDR1 is LNHNV, CDR2 YYDKDF (reference sequence). CDR3 length equals 18 residues. Trimming at V came to 3 bases and at J to 0 bases, leaving 9 bases not matched to a gene. The DNA for the CDR3 is TGTGCCACCAGCAGCCCGGGGGGACAGGGGGGAGCTAACTATGGCTACACCTTC. Its translation is CATSSPGGQGGANYGYTF.

This clonotype was recorded a few times. The chain combines TRBV12-5 with TRBJ1-1; D uncertain. V gave up 1 base and J gave up 2 bases, with 5 bases separating them. The CDR3 has 13 amino acids. CDR1 and CDR2 from the germline V gene are LGHNT and FRNRAP. Written as DNA, the CDR3 is TGTGCTAGTGGTTTGGCTTCAAACACTGAAGCTTTCTTT. The encoded protein is CASGLASNTEAFF.

This clonotype was observed at least ten times. This sequence joins TRBV2 and TRBJ1-2, with D unresolved. The germline V gene has CDR1 SNHLY and CDR2 FYNNEI. V was shortened by 1 base and J by 4 bases, with 13 bases between the two germline ends. The CDR3 is 15 amino acids. The DNA for the CDR3 is TGTGCCAGCAGTGAAGATACCGGTGGTGGCTATGGCTACACCTTC. Its translation is CASSEDTGGGYGYTF.

This clonotype turned up a few times. This chain joins TRBV6-2 or TRBV6-3 and TRBJ2-1; TRBD2 matches at 13 bases. After removal of 4 bases from V and 8 bases from J, the junction contained 11 bases not matched to a gene. CDR1 and CDR2 from the germline V gene are MNHEY and SVGEGT. This CDR3 contains 17 residues. The CDR3 region is CASSSRTSGSRGYEQFF. CDR3 sequence (DNA): TGTGCCAGCAGTTCTCGGACTAGCGGGAGTCGAGGGTATGAGCAGTTCTTC.

The chain has TRBV25-1 and TRBJ2-7; 8 positions agree with TRBD2. Germline V gene lookup returns CDR1 MGHDK and CDR2 SYGVNS. There are 15 residues in the CDR3. Trimming at V came to 4 bases and at J to 0 bases, leaving 5 bases not matched to a gene. The CDR3 sequence is CASSAASGSSYEQYF. In DNA, the CDR3 is TGTGCCAGCAGTGCTGCTAGCGGGTCCTCCTACGAGCAGTACTTC.

CDR3 loop: CARRNRGHTSPLHF. The CDR3 DNA reads TGTGCCAGGAGGAACAGGGGGCACACTTCCCCCCTCCACTTT. The chain links TRBV9 to TRBJ1-6; 9 bases are a match to TRBD1. V was clipped by 8 bases and J by 13 bases; unmatched bases: 13. CDR3 length: 14 amino acids. The germline gives CDR1 SGDLS, CDR2 YYNGEE. The whole variable domain, filled in from reference TRBV9 and TRBJ1-6, reads DSGVTQTPKHLITATGQRVTLRCSPRSGDLSVYWYQQSLDQGLQFLIQYYNGEERAKGNILERFSAQQFPDLHSELNLSSLELGDSALYFCARRNRGHTSPLHFGNGTRLTVT.

This clonotype was recorded many times. The rearrangement uses TRBV20-1 and TRBJ2-5; D may be TRBD1 or TRBD2 (5 bases each). The V gene lost 8 bases and the J gene lost 2 bases, with 15 bases spanning the gap. Germline CDR1 reads DFQATT; CDR2 reads SNEGSKA (reference sequence). The CDR3 covers 13 residues. In DNA form, the CDR3 reads TGCAGTTATCCGGGACGCAAACAAGAGACCCAGTACTTC. This codes for CSYPGRKQETQYF.

This clonotype was found many times. The chain combines TRBV6-1 with TRBJ2-5; 7 bases map to TRBD1. This CDR3 has 15 amino acids. Germline V gives CDR1 MNHNS, CDR2 SASEGT. J lost 1 base, V lost 6 bases, and 8 bases had no gene match. This chain's CDR3 is CASSLGQGVQETQYF. Here the CDR3 DNA reads TGTGCCAGCAGCCTAGGGCAGGGGGTCCAAGAGACCCAGTACTTC.

This clonotype was detected many times. This chain uses TRBV7-2 with TRBJ2-2; 9 bases match TRBD2. The CDR3 sequence is 18 residues long. The trim removed 2 bases at V and 0 bases at J, leaving 7 bases unmatched. The V gene's germline CDR1 is SGHTA and CDR2 FQGNSA. CDR3 region: CASSLTRLAETNTGELFF. In DNA form, the CDR3 reads TGTGCCAGCAGCTTAACGAGACTAGCGGAAACGAACACCGGGGAGCTGTTTTTT.

Concerning this clonotype: A single base separates this from a much larger clone, so it may be a read error. V usage is TRBV30 and J usage is TRBJ1-3, with no clear D. In germline, CDR1 is GTSNPN, CDR2 SVGIG (reference sequence). CDR3 length: 14 amino acids. V dropped 1 base and J dropped 0 bases, with 7 bases sitting between them. Written as DNA, the CDR3 is TGTGCCTGGAGTGGGAAAAGCTCTGGAAACACCATATATTTT. Translation gives CAWSGKSSGNTIYF.

Concerning this clonotype itself: One end of the junction varies from germline; a read error may be responsible. The chain joins TRBV24-1 to TRBJ2-5, with D possibly matching TRBD2 (6 bases). Germline CDR1 and CDR2: KGHDR and SFDVKD. This CDR3 is built from 15 residues. This CDR3 reads CATSGLQGLGGTQYF. In DNA form, the CDR3 reads TGTGCCACCAGTGGTTTGCAGGGTCTGGGGGGGACCCAGTACTTC.

This sequence joins TRBV11-2 and TRBJ2-5; D is possibly TRBD2 (6 bases). Trimming left V 4 bases short and J 7 bases short, with 16 bases between. The CDR3 is 14 residues long. In germline, CDR1 is SGHAT, CDR2 FQNNGV. CDR3 sequence: CASSSARGRRTQYF. CDR3 sequence (DNA): TGTGCCAGCAGCTCAGCCCGGGGGAGGCGGACCCAGTACTTC.

As regards this clonotype: A much larger clone differs from this one at a single base, so this may be a read error. V usage is TRBV28 and J usage is TRBJ1-5, with TRBD1 matching 9 bases. Germline loops: CDR1 MDHEN, CDR2 SYDVKM. The CDR3 spans 17 residues. The CDR3 bases are TGTGCCAGCAGACCCCTACAGGGACAGGGTAGCAATCTGCCCCAGCATTTT. Translated: CASRPLQGQGSNLPQHF.

This chain connects TRBV2 to TRBJ1-3; 7 bases are shared with TRBD1. The CDR3 consists of 16 residues. CDR1 and CDR2 (germline): SNHLY, FYNNEI. V gave up 3 bases and J gave up 8 bases; unmatched junction bases: 13. CDR3 sequence reads: CASSDFRGNYGYTIYF. DNA for the CDR3: TGTGCCAGCAGTGATTTCAGGGGGAACTATGGCTACACCATATATTTT. Based on the CDR3 plus reference TRBV2 and TRBJ1-3, the full variable domain is EPEVTQTPSHQVTQMGQEVILRCVPISNHLYFYWYRQILGQKVEFLVSFYNNEISEKSEIFDDQFSVERPDGSNFTLKIRSTKLEDSAMYFCASSDFRGNYGYTIYFGEGSWLTVV.

Details on this clonotype: A read error may explain this, as a much larger clone is one base away. The chain couples TRBV30 to TRBJ2-2; D remains ambiguous. With 0 bases removed from V and 9 bases from J, the gap between germline ends came to 11 bases. The CDR3 covers 13 residues. Germline V gene data show CDR1 as GTSNPN and CDR2 as SVGIG (reference sequence). This CDR3 reads CAWSVVGSRELFF. The CDR3 nucleotides read TGTGCCTGGAGTGTTGTGGGGTCCAGGGAGCTGTTTTTT.

With respect to this clonotype: One base away lies a much larger clone, so this may be a sequencing read error. This chain joins TRBV20-1 and TRBJ2-6, with 7 bases aligning to TRBD1. Germline V lookup: CDR1 DFQATT, CDR2 SNEGSKA (reference sequence). The junction had 11 bases not matched to a gene; V was cut back by 2 bases and J by 1 base. The CDR3 loop spans 18 amino acids. CDR3 sequence (DNA): TGCAGTGCTAGAATAACACAGGGGCGTACTTCTGGGGCCAACGTCCTGACTTTC. It yields the protein CSARITQGRTSGANVLTF.

At least ten counts were recorded for this clonotype. V usage is TRBV20-1 and J usage is TRBJ2-1; 9 bases fit TRBD2. This CDR3 has 17 residues. Germline V lookup: CDR1 DFQATT, CDR2 SNEGSKA (reference sequence). J gave up 5 bases and V 0 bases, and 11 bases lay outside the gene matches. This CDR3 reads CSARDNLGGRAHNEQFF. CDR3 DNA sequence: TGCAGTGCTAGAGATAACCTAGGCGGGAGGGCTCACAATGAGCAGTTCTTC.

The table lists this clonotype with many counts. The chain combines TRBV7-2 with TRBJ1-4; maybe TRBD1 (6 bases). The CDR3 loop spans 15 amino acids. Germline V lookup: CDR1 SGHTA, CDR2 FQGNSA. The V and J ends lost 4 bases and 5 bases respectively, with 14 bases between them. In DNA form, the CDR3 reads TGTGCCAGCAGCTCCCAGACAGGCATAAATGAAAAACTGTTTTTT. Amino acid sequence: CASSSQTGINEKLFF.

Worth noting for this clonotype: With a much larger clone just one base away, this may be a read error. This is likely a read error, given that the CDR3 carries no conserved phenylalanine or tryptophan at its end. The chain joins TRBV18 to TRBJ2-2; D uncertain. Germline assignment: CDR1 KGHSH and CDR2 LQKENI. V was cut by 4 bases and J by 4 bases, with 4 bases left in between. The CDR3 sequence is 12 residues long. DNA for the CDR3: TGTGCCAGCTCACTTATCACCGGGGAGCTGTTTTCT. This codes for CASSLITGELFS.

This clonotype has only one observation. The chain employs TRBV20-1 and TRBJ1-4, with TRBD1 matching over 7 bases. The CDR3 is made up of 11 amino acids. V lost 7 bases and J lost 13; bases outside the gene matches: 9. Germline-derived CDR1 and CDR2 are DFQATT and SNEGSKA (reference sequence). As DNA, the CDR3 is TGCAGTGTAAAGCAGGGGGTCGGACTGTTTTTT. This translates into CSVKQGVGLFF.

This chain connects TRBV30 to TRBJ1-3; the D is unclear. Germline CDR1 reads GTSNPN; CDR2 reads SVGIG (reference sequence). This CDR3 is built from 16 residues. V lost 1 base and J lost 4, with 17 bases in between. CDR3 bases: TGTGCCTGGAGTGATTACAATGAGCAGAAAGGAAACACCATATATTTT. This translates into CAWSDYNEQKGNTIYF.